This T cell receptor beta chain was captured by sequencing in a study of T cells after yellow fever vaccination. This CDR3 is built from 14 residues. Germline V gene sequence: CDR1 SEHNR, CDR2 FQNEAQ (reference sequence). Trimming removed 1 base from V and 2 bases from J, with 8 bases in between. Generation of TCR cDNA used 5'RACE template switching (which added a universal primer site and UMIs). One entry per CDR3 protein results from TCRdb running MiXCR on the 5' RACE reads. Of more than 450,000 distinct CDR3 sequences in the sample, about a fifth were seen once. The study's findings and limits: Peaking faster, on day 5 versus 15, the secondary response was nonetheless weaker. Post-booster reappearance was seen for most primary-vaccination clones (about 96% CD4, around 90% CD8). The presence of abundant clonotypes contaminating from the bulk population was possible in FACS-sorted repertoires.

This clonotype has only a few counts. Its antigen remains unknown. The sequence derives from a man younger than 35 who received the YFV17D yellow fever vaccine. Specimen: PBMCs, collected more than 20 days after the first yellow fever vaccination. The V call is TRBV7-9, the J call TRBJ1-1; D unclear. The CDR3 loop reads CASSLGRDNTEAFF. In DNA form, the CDR3 reads TGTGCCAGCAGCTTAGGAAGGGATAACACTGAAGCTTTCTTT.